The 27 T cell receptor beta chains below were found in one sample sequenced in a study of OX40 agonist ivuxolimab in advanced cancers. Profiling relied on immunoSEQ multiplex PCR, and the TCRdb table lists in-frame clones only, not all of them. The sample has tens of thousands of clones, approximately 85% seen once. The specimen comprised CD4+ or CD8+ T cells sorted from blood, sampled in a trial of the OX40 agonist ivuxolimab. The receptor set was obtained from an adult with an advanced solid tumor such as melanoma, head and neck, liver or kidney cancer.

The chain uses TRBV29-1 and TRBJ2-5, with 16 bases fitting TRBD2. Germline assignment: CDR1 SQVTM and CDR2 ANQGSEA. Germline trimming cut 7 bases from V and 7 bases from J; bases unmatched to any gene: 6. This CDR3 is built from 14 residues. Written as DNA, the CDR3 is TGCAGCGGGGGACTAGCGGGAGGGCCGGGGACCCAGTACTTC. This sequence encodes CSGGLAGGPGTQYF.

V gene TRBV5-4 combines with J gene TRBJ1-4; 8 bases align to TRBD1. This CDR3 comprises 14 residues. The ends lost 4 bases at V and 8 bases at J; junction bases unmatched: 7. In germline, CDR1 is SGHNT, CDR2 YYREEE (reference sequence). CDR3 coding DNA: TGTGCCAGCAGCCAAGGACAGGGCGGGGAAAAACTGTTTTTT. Amino acids: CASSQGQGGEKLFF.

The chain carries TRBV29-1 and TRBJ1-2; no clear D. V was pared by 0 bases and J by 2 bases, with 13 bases between. This CDR3 is built from 15 residues. Germline V lookup: CDR1 SQVTM, CDR2 ANQGSEA. The CDR3 loop is CSVEDRRDTNYGYTF. The CDR3 DNA follows: TGCAGCGTTGAAGATCGGAGGGATACGAACTATGGCTACACCTTC.

This chain links TRBV5-4 with TRBJ1-4; D not certain. Looked up from germline, CDR1 is SGHNT and CDR2 is YYREEE (reference sequence). The V and J ends lost 2 bases and 8 bases respectively, with 13 bases between them. This CDR3 is built from 14 residues. Written as DNA, the CDR3 is TGTGCCAGCAGCTTAGGGCCCGGTGGCGAAAAACTGTTTTTT. This gives the protein CASSLGPGGEKLFF.

The rearrangement joins TRBV6-1 to TRBJ1-5; no definite D call. The CDR3 has 13 amino acids. Germline V gene sequence: CDR1 MNHNS, CDR2 SASEGT. Trimming left V 10 bases short and J 7 bases short, with 17 bases between. CDR3 in amino acids: CATRTEFRQPQHF. CDR3 bases: TGTGCCACCAGAACTGAGTTTCGGCAGCCCCAGCATTTT.

This clone was detected once. Other DNA sequences in this sample translate to the same CDR3. The rearrangement joins TRBV18 to TRBJ1-5, with D uncertain. The germline V and J ends were trimmed by 3 bases and 2 bases, with 8 bases remaining between them. CDR3 length equals 14 residues. From germline, CDR1 is KGHSH and CDR2 LQKENI. The CDR3 region is CASSPDRGNQPQHF. The CDR3 nucleotides read TGTGCCAGCTCACCTGATCGTGGCAATCAGCCCCAGCATTTT.

The V gene is TRBV5-1, the J gene TRBJ1-5, with D unclear. Germline V gene lookup returns CDR1 SGHRS and CDR2 YFSETQ. The CDR3 is made up of 16 amino acids. The V end was cut by 0 bases, the J end by 3 bases, with 13 bases between. CDR3 in DNA: TGCGCCAGCAGCTTGGAGCCAGGCCCTCTCAATCAGCCCCAGCATTTT. It yields the protein CASSLEPGPLNQPQHF.

The V and J genes are TRBV19 and TRBJ1-2; 8 bases map to TRBD1. Germline trimming cut 4 bases from V and 4 bases from J; bases unmatched to any gene: 2. The CDR3 has 13 amino acids. Germline-derived CDR1 and CDR2 are LNHDA and SQIVND (reference sequence). This chain's CDR3 is CASSTGQGYGYTF. CDR3 nucleotide sequence: TGTGCCAGTAGTACCGGACAGGGCTATGGCTACACCTTC.

The chain combines TRBV7-2 with TRBJ2-5, with D possibly TRBD2 on 6 matching bases. V gave up 2 bases and J gave up 5 bases, with 15 bases separating them. The CDR3 consists of 15 residues. The germline CDR1 and CDR2 sequences are SGHTA and FQGNSA. The CDR3 reads CASSLRWEDFETQYF. For the CDR3, the DNA is TGTGCCAGCAGCTTACGGTGGGAGGATTTTGAGACCCAGTACTTC.

This rearrangement joins TRBV7-9 to TRBJ2-2; no reliable D call. Trimming cost V 1 base and J 2 bases, with 8 bases left between them. The germline V gene has CDR1 SEHNR and CDR2 FQNEAQ (reference sequence). This CDR3 is 15 amino acids long. CDR3 nucleotides: TGTGCCAGCAGCTTAGACCAGGCCAACACCGGGGAGCTGTTTTTT. Translated, it gives CASSLDQANTGELFF.

CDR3 in DNA: TGTGCCAGCAGACTAGGACAGGTTGGGACGGGCTCCCAGTACTTC. The encoded protein is CASRLGQVGTGSQYF. The chain carries TRBV28 and TRBJ2-7; TRBD1 matches at 7 bases. Germline CDR1 MDHEN, CDR2 SYDVKM. J lost 10 bases, V lost 6 bases, and 18 bases had no gene match. There are 15 residues in the CDR3.

This clone was counted only a few times. The chain has TRBV28 and TRBJ2-3; D unclear. Trimming removed 3 bases from V and 6 bases from J, with 19 bases in between. The CDR3 runs 16 residues. Germline lookup yields CDR1 MDHEN and CDR2 SYDVKM. Written as DNA, the CDR3 is TGTGCCAGCAGTTTTTCGGTAGGGATGGGTGCCGATACGCAGTATTTT. It codes for CASSFSVGMGADTQYF.

The chain employs TRBV5-1 and TRBJ1-5, with TRBD1 identical over 7 bases. After removal of 4 bases from V and 2 bases from J, the junction contained 6 bases not matched to a gene. CDR1 and CDR2 (germline): SGHRS, YFSETQ. There are 15 residues in the CDR3. CDR3 loop: CASSPGQDGNQPQHF. The CDR3 region has the DNA TGCGCCAGCAGCCCAGGACAGGACGGCAATCAGCCCCAGCATTTT.

As concerns this clone: Different DNA sequences within this sample yield the same CDR3. The V call is TRBV6-1, the J call TRBJ2-2; D might be TRBD1 (5 bases). Germline V gene sequence: CDR1 MNHNS, CDR2 SASEGT. V was shortened by 8 bases and J by 2 bases, with 9 bases between the two germline ends. This CDR3 comprises 13 residues. CDR3 DNA sequence: TGTGCCAGCTCTCAGGGTAACACCGGGGAGCTGTTTTTT. Amino acid sequence: CASSQGNTGELFF.

V gene TRBV28 combines with J gene TRBJ2-5, with no clear D. The CDR3 has 12 amino acids. The V end lost 6 bases, the J end lost 9 bases, and 14 bases lay between the germline ends. Germline V CDR1 and CDR2: MDHEN, SYDVKM. In DNA, the CDR3 is TGTGCCAGCAGCCTAGGGTTGGCGGCCCAGTACTTC. The encoded protein is CASSLGLAAQYF.

V and J are TRBV5-6 and TRBJ2-1; D gene uncertain. V shed 0 bases and J shed 4 bases, with 14 bases lying between them. The CDR3 extends over 16 amino acids. CDR1 is SGHDT and CDR2 is YYEEEE in the germline V gene. The CDR3 loop is CASSLELSSNYNEQFF. CDR3 DNA: TGTGCCAGCAGCTTGGAGCTGTCCTCCAATTACAATGAGCAGTTCTTC. The full variable domain, completed using reference TRBV5-6 and TRBJ2-1, is DAGVTQSPTHLIKTRGQQVTLRCSPKSGHDTVSWYQQALGQGPQFIFQYYEEEERQRGNFPDRFSGHQFPNYSSELNVNALLLGDSALYLCASSLELSSNYNEQFFGPGTRLTVL.

In its sample, this clone was seen once. V usage is TRBV27 and J usage is TRBJ2-7; unclear D gene. The CDR3 extends over 14 amino acids. V was shortened by 2 bases and J by 1 base, with 9 bases between the two germline ends. CDR1 is MNHEY and CDR2 is SMNVEV in the germline V gene (reference sequence). The CDR3 DNA follows: TGTGCCAGCAGTTTAGGGCGGAAATCCTACGAGCAGTACTTC. Translation: CASSLGRKSYEQYF.

This chain links TRBV6-5 with TRBJ1-1; D is unclear. Germline V gene sequence: CDR1 MNHEY, CDR2 SVGAGI. There are 13 residues in the CDR3. Trimming shortened V by 7 bases and J by 6 bases, and 15 bases separated the two germline ends. The CDR3 nucleotides read TGTGCCAGCACCCCGACACCGCCGGCTGAAGCTTTCTTT. Its translation is CASTPTPPAEAFF.

This chain connects TRBV4-3 to TRBJ2-1; 11 bases line up with TRBD2. CDR1 LGHNA and CDR2 YSLEER come from the germline V gene. V was pared by 4 bases and J by 4 bases, with 0 bases of the junction left unmatched. This CDR3 has 14 residues. The CDR3, as DNA: TGCGCCAGCAGCCGGACTAGCGGGTACAATGAGCAGTTCTTC. As protein: CASSRTSGYNEQFF.

This chain connects TRBV5-5 to TRBJ1-6; D is ambiguous. CDR3 length: 13 residues. The V end was cut by 0 bases, the J end by 10 bases, with 8 bases between. Per the germline V gene, CDR1 is SGHKS and CDR2 is YYEKEE (reference sequence). CDR3 sequence: CASSLGSQSPLHF. In DNA form, the CDR3 reads TGTGCCAGCAGCTTGGGCAGTCAATCACCCCTCCACTTT.

J is TRBJ2-7 and V is TRBV11-2; the D gene is possibly TRBD2 (6 bases). The CDR3 runs to 15 residues. Per germline, CDR1 SGHAT and CDR2 FQNNGV. The V end lost 6 bases, the J end lost 4 bases, and 19 bases lay between the germline ends. The chain's CDR3 is CASSPGFGGVYEQYF. CDR3 in DNA: TGTGCCAGCAGTCCAGGGTTCGGGGGAGTATACGAGCAGTACTTC.

This clone was recorded once. The sample has other DNA sequences that encode this CDR3 too. This chain joins TRBV6-5 and TRBJ2-7; D not certain. This CDR3 is 14 amino acids long. The V end was cut by 0 bases, the J end by 0 bases, with 6 bases between. The V gene's germline CDR1 is MNHEY and CDR2 SVGAGI. The CDR3 loop is CASSYSSGSYEQYF. CDR3 DNA sequence: TGTGCCAGCAGTTACTCCTCAGGCTCCTACGAGCAGTACTTC.

This clone came up once. This rearrangement joins TRBV7-3 to TRBJ2-5; 7 bases agree with TRBD2. Losses at the gene ends were 0 bases for V and 2 bases for J; bases not matched to a gene: 3. This CDR3 has 15 amino acids. The V gene's germline CDR1 is SGHTA and CDR2 FQGTGA. CDR3 residues: CASSLTSGGQETQYF. CDR3 in DNA: TGTGCCAGCAGCTTAACGTCCGGGGGGCAAGAGACCCAGTACTTC.

The chain is built from TRBV28 and TRBJ2-3; 9 bases match TRBD2. Germline-derived CDR1 and CDR2 are MDHEN and SYDVKM. The J segment lost 11 bases and the V segment lost 3 bases, leaving 3 bases of the junction unmatched. The CDR3 runs 12 residues. Written as DNA, the CDR3 is TGTGCCAGCAGTTTGAGCGGGAGGCAGCAGTATTTT. This sequence encodes CASSLSGRQQYF.

The V and J genes are TRBV6-5 and TRBJ1-1; 11 bases map to TRBD1. J lost 4 bases, V lost 8 bases, and 6 bases had no gene match. Germline CDR1 and CDR2: MNHEY and SVGAGI. There are 14 residues in the CDR3. CDR3 protein: CASGSGTGGTEAFF. CDR3 coding DNA: TGTGCCAGCGGATCCGGGACAGGGGGCACTGAAGCTTTCTTT.

V is TRBV30 and J is TRBJ2-6, with 9 bases that match TRBD1. The CDR3 totals 17 residues. V lost 2 bases and J lost 0; bases outside the gene matches: 5. Germline V gene sequence: CDR1 GTSNPN, CDR2 SVGIG (reference sequence). The CDR3, as DNA: TGTGCCTGGAGTTGGACAGGGGCAAGCTCTGGGGCCAACGTCCTGACTTTC. It specifies CAWSWTGASSGANVLTF. The complete variable domain, with remaining parts taken from reference TRBV30 and TRBJ2-6, reads SQTIHQWPATLVQPVGSPLSLECTVEGTSNPNLYWYRQAAGRGLQLLFYSVGIGQISSEVPQNLSASRPQDRQFILSSKKLLLSDSGFYLCAWSWTGASSGANVLTFGAGSRLTVL.

The DNA of the CDR3 is TGTGCCAGCACCAGGGCCCAACGTGATGGCTACACCTTC. Translation: CASTRAQRDGYTF. The chain joins TRBV28 to TRBJ1-2; a possible D gene is TRBD1 (5 bases). CDR3 size: 13 residues. Trimming stripped 7 bases from V and 6 bases from J, with 15 bases between. Per the germline V gene, CDR1 is MDHEN and CDR2 is SYDVKM.